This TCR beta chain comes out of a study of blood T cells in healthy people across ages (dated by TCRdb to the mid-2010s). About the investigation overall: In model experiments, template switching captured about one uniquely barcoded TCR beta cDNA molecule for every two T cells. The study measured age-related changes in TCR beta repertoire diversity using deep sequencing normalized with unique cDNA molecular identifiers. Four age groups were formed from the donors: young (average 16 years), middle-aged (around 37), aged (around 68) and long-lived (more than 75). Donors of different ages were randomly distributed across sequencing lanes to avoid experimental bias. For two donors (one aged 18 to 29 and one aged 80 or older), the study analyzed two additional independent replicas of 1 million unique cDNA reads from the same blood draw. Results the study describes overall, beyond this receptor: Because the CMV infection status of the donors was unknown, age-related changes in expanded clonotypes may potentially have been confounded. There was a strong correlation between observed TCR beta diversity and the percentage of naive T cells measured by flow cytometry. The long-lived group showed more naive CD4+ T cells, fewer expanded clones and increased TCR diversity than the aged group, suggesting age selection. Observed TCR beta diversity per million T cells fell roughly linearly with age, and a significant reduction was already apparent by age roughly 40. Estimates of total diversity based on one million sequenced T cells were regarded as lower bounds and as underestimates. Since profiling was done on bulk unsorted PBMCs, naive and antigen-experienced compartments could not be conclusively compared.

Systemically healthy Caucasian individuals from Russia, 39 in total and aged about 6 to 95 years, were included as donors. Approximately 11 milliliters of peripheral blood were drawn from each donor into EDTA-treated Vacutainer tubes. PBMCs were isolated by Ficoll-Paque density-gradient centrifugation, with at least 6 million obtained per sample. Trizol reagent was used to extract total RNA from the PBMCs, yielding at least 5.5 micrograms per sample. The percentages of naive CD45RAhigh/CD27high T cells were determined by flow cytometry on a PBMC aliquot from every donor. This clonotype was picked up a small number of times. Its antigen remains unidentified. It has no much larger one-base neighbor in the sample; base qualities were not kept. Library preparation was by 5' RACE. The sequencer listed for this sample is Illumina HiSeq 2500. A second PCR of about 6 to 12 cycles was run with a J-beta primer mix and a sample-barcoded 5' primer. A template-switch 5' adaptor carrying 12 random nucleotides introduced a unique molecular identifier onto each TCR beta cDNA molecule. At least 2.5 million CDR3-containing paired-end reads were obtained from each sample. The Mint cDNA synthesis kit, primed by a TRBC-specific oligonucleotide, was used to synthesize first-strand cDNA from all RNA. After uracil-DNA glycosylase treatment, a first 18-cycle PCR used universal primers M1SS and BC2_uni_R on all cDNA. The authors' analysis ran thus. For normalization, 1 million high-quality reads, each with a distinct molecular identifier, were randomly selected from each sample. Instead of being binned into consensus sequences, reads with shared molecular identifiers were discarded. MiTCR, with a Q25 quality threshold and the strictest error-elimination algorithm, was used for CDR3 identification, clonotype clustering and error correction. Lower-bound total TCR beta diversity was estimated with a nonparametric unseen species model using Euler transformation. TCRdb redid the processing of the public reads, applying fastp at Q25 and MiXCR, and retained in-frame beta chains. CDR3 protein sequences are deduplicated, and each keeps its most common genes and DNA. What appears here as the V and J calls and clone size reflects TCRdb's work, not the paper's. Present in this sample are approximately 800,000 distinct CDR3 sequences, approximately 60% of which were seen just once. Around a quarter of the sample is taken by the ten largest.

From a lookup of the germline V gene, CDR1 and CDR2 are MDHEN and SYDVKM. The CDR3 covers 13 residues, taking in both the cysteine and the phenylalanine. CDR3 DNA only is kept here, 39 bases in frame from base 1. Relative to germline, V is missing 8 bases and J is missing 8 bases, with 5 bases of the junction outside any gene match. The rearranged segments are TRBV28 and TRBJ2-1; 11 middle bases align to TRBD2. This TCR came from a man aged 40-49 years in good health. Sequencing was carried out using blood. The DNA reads TGTGCCAGCTTAGCGGGAGGGCCTGATGAGCAGTTCTTC. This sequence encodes CASLAGGPDEQFF.